This is a list of T cell receptor beta chains from one sample in a study of T cell responses to AZD1222 COVID-19 vaccine. Repertoires were generated with immunoSEQ multiplex PCR, while TCRdb's copy carries only in-frame clones and drops some. Of approximately 160,000 clones in the sample, approximately 90% were seen once. This specimen consisted of peripheral blood, obtained on day 0 of AZD1222 vaccination. The receptor set was obtained from an adult in good health. Both conserved end residues are part of each CDR3. The D gene is left open where the match is weak. Only part of the rows carry a size: once, few, many, or a class if the clone is expanded.

J: TRBJ2-7
size: -
length: 13
V: TRBV9
D: -
DNA: TGTGCCAGCAGCTCAGAAATGGACTACGAGCAGTACTTC
CDR3: CASSSEMDYEQYF

J: TRBJ1-5
size: -
length: 15
V: TRBV6-5
D: TRBD1
DNA: TGTGCCAGCAGCCTGGGACAGGCTAGCAATCAGCCCCAGCATTTT
CDR3: CASSLGQASNQPQHF

J: TRBJ2-5
size: -
length: 12
V: TRBV27
D: -
DNA: TGTGCCAGCAAGGGGGGCGAGGAGACCCAGTACTTC
CDR3: CASKGGEETQYF

J: TRBJ1-2
size: once
length: 12
V: TRBV5-1
D: -
DNA: TGCGCCAGCAGCCCGGCAAACTATGGCTACACCTTC
CDR3: CASSPANYGYTF

J: TRBJ1-6
size: -
length: 18
V: TRBV27
D: -
DNA: TGTGCCAGCAGCCGTAAAACCGGGACCAAGTTGAAGGATTCACCCCTCCACTTT
CDR3: CASSRKTGTKLKDSPLHF

J: TRBJ1-6
size: once
length: 14
V: TRBV5-6
D: -
DNA: TGTGCCAGCAGCTTCCAAGATAGTTTTTCACCCCTCCACTTT
CDR3: CASSFQDSFSPLHF

J: TRBJ1-6
size: -
length: 14
V: TRBV10-3
D: TRBD1
DNA: TGTGCCATCAGCGTTGACAGGGGCGGGTCACCCCTCCACTTT
CDR3: CAISVDRGGSPLHF

J: TRBJ2-7
size: -
length: 19
V: TRBV15
D: TRBD2
DNA: TGTGCCACCAGCAGAGCCCCCCACCTTACTAGCGGGATTAGCAACGAGCAGTACTTC
CDR3: CATSRAPHLTSGISNEQYF

J: TRBJ1-2
size: -
length: 13
V: TRBV6-1
D: -
DNA: TGTGCCAGCAGTGAGGACGGACGCTATGGCTACACCTTC
CDR3: CASSEDGRYGYTF

J: TRBJ2-3
size: -
length: 16
V: TRBV4-3
D: -
DNA: TGCGCCAGCAGCCAATCCCTCACAGCGACCCCAGATACGCAGTATTTT
CDR3: CASSQSLTATPDTQYF

J: TRBJ2-7
size: -
length: 16
V: TRBV19
D: TRBD1
DNA: TGTGCCAGTAGCCCAGGGGGCTCGCCGAAGATCTACGAGCAGTACTTC
CDR3: CASSPGGSPKIYEQYF

J: TRBJ2-5
size: -
length: 12
V: TRBV5-4
D: -
DNA: TGTGCCAGCAGCTCGGTCCAAGAGACCCAGTACTTC
CDR3: CASSSVQETQYF

J: TRBJ2-1
size: -
length: 14
V: TRBV6-5
D: -
DNA: TGTGCCAGCACAAAGCGTGGGTTGGACAATGAGCAGTTCTTC
CDR3: CASTKRGLDNEQFF

J: TRBJ2-5
size: -
length: 15
V: TRBV7-2
D: -
DNA: TGTGCCAGCAGCTTTGACCGGACAGCTCAAGAGACCCAGTACTTC
CDR3: CASSFDRTAQETQYF

J: TRBJ1-1
size: -
length: 15
V: TRBV28
D: -
DNA: TGTGCCAGCAGTTTTGACCCCTGGAGGAACACTGAAGCTTTCTTT
CDR3: CASSFDPWRNTEAFF

J: TRBJ2-3
size: -
length: 14
V: TRBV19
D: -
DNA: TGTGCCAGTAGTATAGGACTGGGGTTAGATACGCAGTATTTT
CDR3: CASSIGLGLDTQYF

J: TRBJ2-5
size: -
length: 16
V: TRBV7-2
D: TRBD2
DNA: TGTGCCAGCAGCTTAGTTCTAGCGGGAGGTAAAGAGACCCAGTACTTC
CDR3: CASSLVLAGGKETQYF

J: TRBJ1-5
size: -
length: 13
V: TRBV30
D: -
DNA: TGTGCCTGGAGTGGGGGAGATAATCAGCCCCAGCATTTT
CDR3: CAWSGGDNQPQHF

J: TRBJ2-3
size: -
length: 14
V: TRBV30
D: TRBD1
DNA: TGTGCCTGGAGTGGGGACAGGGAGTACGATACGCAGTATTTT
CDR3: CAWSGDREYDTQYF

J: TRBJ1-6
size: -
length: 18
V: TRBV28
D: -
DNA: TGTGCCAGCAGTTTATCATCCAGGGGAGAGGGAAGGAATTCACCCCTCCACTTT
CDR3: CASSLSSRGEGRNSPLHF

J: TRBJ1-4
size: -
length: 15
V: TRBV14
D: TRBD1
DNA: TGTGCCAGCAGCCACCAGGGGGACTCAAATGAAAAACTGTTTTTT
CDR3: CASSHQGDSNEKLFF

J: TRBJ1-3
size: few
length: 14
V: TRBV5-6
D: -
DNA: TGTGCCAGCAGCTTCGCCAACTCTGGAAACACCATATATTTT
CDR3: CASSFANSGNTIYF

J: TRBJ2-1
size: -
length: 12
V: TRBV28
D: -
DNA: TGTGCCAGCACCGATAGGCAGAATGAGCAGTTCTTC
CDR3: CASTDRQNEQFF

J: TRBJ2-1
size: once
length: 15
V: TRBV5-1
D: TRBD2
DNA: TGCGCCAGCAGCCCGACTAGCGGCTCCTACAATGAGCAGTTCTTC
CDR3: CASSPTSGSYNEQFF

J: TRBJ2-7
size: -
length: 11
V: TRBV6-5
D: -
DNA: TGTGCCTCCCGGGGACACTACGAGCAGTACTTC
CDR3: CASRGHYEQYF

J: TRBJ2-2
size: -
length: 17
V: TRBV19
D: -
DNA: TGTGCCAGTAGTATCTCCGGGTGGCAGGGAGGAACCGGGGAGCTGTTTTTT
CDR3: CASSISGWQGGTGELFF

J: TRBJ1-1
size: -
length: 12
V: TRBV12-5
D: -
DNA: TGTGCTAGTGGTTTGGGCCCGGGGGCAGCTTTCTTT
CDR3: CASGLGPGAAFF

J: TRBJ1-1
size: -
length: 12
V: TRBV12-3/TRBV12-4
D: -
DNA: TGTGCCAGCAGTTTCGGTGGCCCTGAAGCTTTCTTT
CDR3: CASSFGGPEAFF

J: TRBJ1-2
size: -
length: 15
V: TRBV5-6
D: -
DNA: TGTGCCAGCAGCCTGGTAGGAGGGGTGGCTCTGGGCTACACCTTC
CDR3: CASSLVGGVALGYTF

J: TRBJ2-7
size: once
length: 15
V: TRBV5-1
D: TRBD2
DNA: TGCGCCAGCAGGGCTCAAGCGGGAGCAACCTACGAGCAGTACTTC
CDR3: CASRAQAGATYEQYF

J: TRBJ2-3
size: -
length: 14
V: TRBV7-2
D: -
DNA: TGTGCCAGCAGCCAGACGGCCCTCGCAGATACGCAGTATTTT
CDR3: CASSQTALADTQYF

J: TRBJ1-2
size: -
length: 14
V: TRBV13
D: TRBD1
DNA: TGTGCCAGCAGCCAGGGACAGGGGATTTATGGCTACACCTTC
CDR3: CASSQGQGIYGYTF